The next 5 T cell receptor beta chains were all read from a single sample in a study of blood T cell repertoires in COVID-19 (dated by TCRdb to the early 2020s). Library preparation was by the immunoSEQ multiplex PCR assay. TCRdb holds this immuneACCESS table with in-frame rearrangements only. Some clones are missing; in checked studies, unresolved V genes explain under half, and the rest has no known cause. The sample table contains more than 300,000 clones; only one count was recorded for about 85% of them. Jointly, the top ten make up 5.5% to 7% of the sample. The sequenced sample consisted of PBMCs or T cells enriched from blood (not recorded which). All receptors derive from a woman aged 25 to 39 who had recovered from COVID-19.

V gene TRBV30 combines with J gene TRBJ1-2, with D maybe TRBD1 (6 bases). V shed 1 base and J shed 8 bases, with 17 bases lying between them. The CDR3 is made up of 14 amino acids. Germline lookup yields CDR1 GTSNPN and CDR2 SVGIG (reference sequence). This CDR3 reads CAWSATGRPRGYTF. DNA of the CDR3: TGTGCCTGGAGTGCAACAGGGCGTCCTAGGGGCTACACCTTC.

To note about this clone: Other DNA variants within this sample encode the same CDR3. The chain has TRBV6-5 and TRBJ1-1, with a possible D match to TRBD1 (5 bases). CDR1 is MNHEY, CDR2 SVGAGI, per germline. CDR3 length equals 14 residues. V lost 0 bases, J lost 1 base, and 6 bases lay in between. CDR3 region: CASSYSGGNTEAFF. CDR3 DNA: TGTGCCAGCAGTTACTCGGGGGGGAACACTGAAGCTTTCTTT.

V is TRBV5-1 and J is TRBJ2-3, with TRBD2 matching over 7 bases. Germline-derived CDR1 and CDR2 are SGHRS and YFSETQ. This CDR3 has 17 amino acids. The trim removed 0 bases at V and 0 bases at J, leaving 7 bases unmatched. CDR3 bases: TGCGCCAGCAGCTTGGCCCGACTAGCTGGGAGCACAGATACGCAGTATTTT. Translating gives CASSLARLAGSTDTQYF.

In this sample, this clone turned up once. The gene calls are TRBV7-6 and TRBJ2-5; D possibly corresponds to TRBD1 (6 bases). The CDR3 contains 20 residues. Germline assignment: CDR1 SGHVS and CDR2 FNYEAQ. Trimming took 5 bases from V and 4 from J, leaving 32 bases between them. The CDR3 loop is CASSPTFLHRGRGRGETQYF. In DNA, the CDR3 is TGTGCCAGCAGCCCGACCTTTCTTCATAGGGGGAGAGGTAGGGGAGAGACCCAGTACTTC.

The V and J genes are TRBV6-5 and TRBJ2-7; D is perhaps TRBD2 (5 bases). Trimming took 0 bases from V and 0 from J, leaving 12 bases between them. Per germline, CDR1 MNHEY and CDR2 SVGAGI. CDR3 length: 16 amino acids. The CDR3 loop reads CASSYSRFGNSYEQYF. CDR3 nucleotide sequence: TGTGCCAGCAGTTACTCGAGGTTCGGGAACTCCTACGAGCAGTACTTC.